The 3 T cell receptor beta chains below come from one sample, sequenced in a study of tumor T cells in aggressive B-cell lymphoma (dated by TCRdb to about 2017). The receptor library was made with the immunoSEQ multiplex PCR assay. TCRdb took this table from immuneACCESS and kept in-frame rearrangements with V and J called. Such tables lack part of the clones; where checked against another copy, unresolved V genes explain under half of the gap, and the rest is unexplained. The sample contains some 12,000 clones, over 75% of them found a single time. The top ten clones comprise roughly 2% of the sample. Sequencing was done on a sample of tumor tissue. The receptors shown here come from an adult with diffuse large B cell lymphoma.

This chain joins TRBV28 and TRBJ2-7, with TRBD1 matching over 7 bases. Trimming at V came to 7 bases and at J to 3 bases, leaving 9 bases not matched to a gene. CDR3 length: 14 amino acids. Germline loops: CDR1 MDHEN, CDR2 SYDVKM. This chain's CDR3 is CASTTQGTNYEQYF. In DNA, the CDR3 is TGTGCCAGCACAACACAGGGGACGAACTACGAGCAGTACTTC.

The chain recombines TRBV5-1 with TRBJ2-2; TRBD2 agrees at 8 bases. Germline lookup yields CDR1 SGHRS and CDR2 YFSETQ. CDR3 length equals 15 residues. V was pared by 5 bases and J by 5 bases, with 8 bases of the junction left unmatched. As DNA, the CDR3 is TGCGCCAGCAGACCCTTAACGGGGGGGACCGGGGAGCTGTTTTTT. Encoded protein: CASRPLTGGTGELFF. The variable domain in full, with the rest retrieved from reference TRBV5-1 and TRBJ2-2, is KAGVTQTPRYLIKTRGQQVTLSCSPISGHRSVSWYQQTPGQGLQFLFEYFSETQRNKGNFPGRFSGRQFSNSRSEMNVSTLELGDSALYLCASRPLTGGTGELFFGEGSRLTVL.

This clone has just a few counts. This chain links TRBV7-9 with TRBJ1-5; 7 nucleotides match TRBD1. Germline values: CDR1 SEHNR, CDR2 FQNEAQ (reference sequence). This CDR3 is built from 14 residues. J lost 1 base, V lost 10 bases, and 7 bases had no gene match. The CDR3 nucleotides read TGTGCCATTACGACAGGGAACAGCAATCAGCCCCAGCATTTT. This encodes CAITTGNSNQPQHF.